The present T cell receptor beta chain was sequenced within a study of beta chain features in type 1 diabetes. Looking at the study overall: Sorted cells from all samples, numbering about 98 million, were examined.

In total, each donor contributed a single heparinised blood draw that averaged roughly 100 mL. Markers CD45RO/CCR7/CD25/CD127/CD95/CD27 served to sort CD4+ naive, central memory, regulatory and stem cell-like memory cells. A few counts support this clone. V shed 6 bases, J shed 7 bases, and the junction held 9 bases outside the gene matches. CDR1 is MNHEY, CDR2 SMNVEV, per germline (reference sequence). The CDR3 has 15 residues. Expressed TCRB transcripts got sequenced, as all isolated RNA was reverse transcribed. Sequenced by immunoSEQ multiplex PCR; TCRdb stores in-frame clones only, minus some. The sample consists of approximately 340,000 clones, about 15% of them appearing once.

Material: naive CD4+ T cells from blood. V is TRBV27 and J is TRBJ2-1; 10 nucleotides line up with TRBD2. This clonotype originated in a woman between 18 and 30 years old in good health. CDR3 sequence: CASRDLAGAWNEQFF. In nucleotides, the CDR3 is TGTGCCAGCAGGGACCTAGCGGGGGCTTGGAATGAGCAGTTCTTC.